This TCR beta chain was recovered during a study of response to subunit inactivated influenza vaccine. Via MiXCR, TCRdb re-called the RT-PCR reads, giving one row per CDR3 protein. The table includes around 540,000 distinct CDR3 sequences, over 9.5% detected once. A note on this clonotype: Its antigen is as yet unknown.

This CDR3 region has 17 residues. CDR1 and CDR2 (germline): SGDLS, YYNGEE. The germline V and J ends were trimmed by 3 bases and 0 bases, with 13 bases remaining between them. Findings and caveats of the study: Every seasonal influenza vaccination brings in few new T cells, the authors suggested.

Specimen: PBMCs from blood, collected on the day of vaccination. This TCR came from a man between 50 and 59 years old who received an inactivated influenza vaccine. The V call is TRBV9, the J call TRBJ1-6; D gene unclear. CDR3 loop: CASSAGIQSSYNSPLHF. DNA for the CDR3: TGTGCCAGCAGCGCAGGAATACAGAGCTCCTATAATTCACCCCTCCACTTT.